Below are 22 T cell receptor beta chains sequenced from a single sample in a study of shared clonotypes between healthy human individuals. The repertoire was sequenced with immunoSEQ multiplex PCR; TCRdb's copy has only in-frame clones and lacks some. The top ten clones hold under 0.15% of a sample with roughly 2.6 million clones, just over 90% of them seen once. The sequencing sample was made of naive CD4+ T cells sorted from blood. Subset specified: CD45RA+ positively selected. Every receptor here comes from a man younger than 30 in good health.

J is TRBJ2-4 and V is TRBV7-2, with unresolved D. CDR3 size: 16 residues. The V end lost 0 bases, the J end lost 0 bases, and 9 bases lay between the germline ends. The V gene's germline CDR1 is SGHTA and CDR2 FQGNSA. The CDR3 coding sequence is TGTGCCAGCAGCTTAGCGCCCACGTTAGCCAAAAACATTCAGTACTTC. This codes for CASSLAPTLAKNIQYF.

The V call is TRBV19, the J call TRBJ2-5, with 8 bases matching TRBD2. CDR3 length: 15 residues. Germline CDR1 reads LNHDA; CDR2 reads SQIVND (reference sequence). Germline trimming cut 7 bases from V and 4 bases from J; bases unmatched to any gene: 11. CDR3 in DNA: TGTGCCAGTAACAAACCGGGACTAGGTCGAGAGACCCAGTACTTC. Translated: CASNKPGLGRETQYF. Full variable domain (missing parts from reference TRBV19 and TRBJ2-5): DGGITQSPKYLFRKEGQNVTLSCEQNLNHDAMYWYRQDPGQGLRLIYYSQIVNDFQKGDIAEGYSVSREKKESFPLTVTSAQKNPTAFYLCASNKPGLGRETQYFGPGTRLLVL.

The genes are TRBV20-1 and TRBJ2-1; D unresolved. CDR1 DFQATT and CDR2 SNEGSKA come from the germline V gene (reference sequence). V lost 0 bases and J 12 bases, leaving 9 bases between the germline ends. The CDR3 has 11 amino acids. CDR3 DNA: TGCAGTGCTAGAGAGAACGAGCGGCAGTTCTTC. Amino acid sequence: CSARENERQFF.

This rearrangement joins TRBV6-1 to TRBJ2-7, with unresolved D. Germline V gene lookup returns CDR1 MNHNS and CDR2 SASEGT. The CDR3 has 16 residues. Trimming shortened V by 2 bases and J by 4 bases, and 18 bases separated the two germline ends. The CDR3 DNA is TGTGCCAGCAGTGAACACCCGACCGGGCAGACGTACGAGCAGTACTTC. Residues: CASSEHPTGQTYEQYF.

The chain joins TRBV7-2 to TRBJ2-1; tentative D call: TRBD2 (7 bases). The CDR3 has 16 amino acids. Germline CDR1 is SGHTA and CDR2 is FQGNSA. The germline V and J ends were trimmed by 5 bases and 3 bases, with 17 bases remaining between them. Written as DNA, the CDR3 is TGTGCCAGCAGCCCCTGGGGGGGCCCGTTCTACAATGAGCAGTTCTTC. This codes for CASSPWGGPFYNEQFF.

This chain links TRBV27 with TRBJ2-7, with D hard to call. CDR3 size: 12 residues. Germline V lookup: CDR1 MNHEY, CDR2 SMNVEV (reference sequence). V dropped 1 base and J dropped 4 bases, with 5 bases sitting between them. CDR3 nucleotide sequence: TGTGCCAGCAGTTTATTGGGATACGAGCAGTACTTC. Its translation is CASSLLGYEQYF.

In its sample, this clone was seen once. This CDR3 is also generated by other DNA sequences in the sample. The V call is TRBV20-1, the J call TRBJ1-4; D is unresolved. V shed 6 bases and J shed 7 bases, with 6 bases lying between them. This CDR3 is built from 10 residues. From germline, CDR1 is DFQATT and CDR2 SNEGSKA (reference sequence). The CDR3 sequence: CSALGEKLFF. CDR3 nucleotides: TGCAGTGCCCTGGGTGAAAAACTGTTTTTT.

CDR3 protein: CAWSLGAGETQYF. The CDR3 DNA reads TGTGCCTGGAGTCTGGGGGCCGGGGAGACCCAGTACTTC. This chain joins TRBV30 and TRBJ2-5, with D maybe TRBD1 (6 bases). Germline CDR1 is GTSNPN and CDR2 is SVGIG (reference sequence). V was pared by 2 bases and J by 5 bases, with 12 bases between. The CDR3 runs 13 residues. Using reference TRBV30 and TRBJ2-5 for the parts outside the CDR3, the full variable domain is SQTIHQWPATLVQPVGSPLSLECTVEGTSNPNLYWYRQAAGRGLQLLFYSVGIGQISSEVPQNLSASRPQDRQFILSSKKLLLSDSGFYLCAWSLGAGETQYFGPGTRLLVL.

With regard to this clone: This same CDR3 is encoded by further DNA sequences in the sample. The genes are TRBV28 and TRBJ1-2; possible D gene TRBD1, 5 bases. V shed 3 bases and J shed 4 bases, with 9 bases lying between them. Germline lookup yields CDR1 MDHEN and CDR2 SYDVKM. The CDR3 extends over 13 amino acids. This CDR3 is CASSFGGGYGYTF. CDR3 DNA: TGTGCCAGCAGTTTTGGCGGGGGCTATGGCTACACCTTC.

The genes are TRBV5-1 and TRBJ2-5; D might be TRBD2 (7 bases). V shed 5 bases and J shed 3 bases, with 11 bases lying between them. This CDR3 spans 13 amino acids. Germline V gene data show CDR1 as SGHRS and CDR2 as YFSETQ. CDR3 residues: CASRKGGEETQYF. The CDR3 DNA sequence: TGCGCCAGCAGAAAAGGGGGGGAAGAGACCCAGTACTTC.

The rearrangement uses TRBV6-6 and TRBJ1-3; no clear D. V gave up 6 bases and J gave up 6 bases, with 12 bases separating them. The V gene's germline CDR1 is MNHNY and CDR2 SVGAGI (reference sequence). The CDR3 loop spans 13 amino acids. CDR3 sequence (DNA): TGTGCCAGCAGAGGACCCTCAGCAAACACCATATATTTT. Encoded protein: CASRGPSANTIYF.

This chain joins TRBV6-1 and TRBJ2-7; 7 bases line up with TRBD1. V shed 8 bases, J shed 5 bases, and the junction held 15 bases outside the gene matches. CDR3 length: 15 residues. Per germline, CDR1 MNHNS and CDR2 SASEGT. This CDR3 reads CASGKVQGVVHEQYF. CDR3 coding DNA: TGTGCCAGCGGGAAGGTCCAGGGGGTTGTCCACGAGCAGTACTTC.

The chain links TRBV18 to TRBJ2-7, with unresolved D. The CDR3 loop spans 13 amino acids. Germline V lookup: CDR1 KGHSH, CDR2 LQKENI. Trimming stripped 3 bases from V and 6 bases from J, with 12 bases between. CDR3 region: CASSPPLGREQYF. Written as DNA, the CDR3 is TGTGCCAGCTCACCCCCTCTTGGGCGCGAGCAGTACTTC.

The CDR3: CASSQDQTAYEQYF. The CDR3 DNA reads as TGCGCCAGCAGCCAAGACCAGACAGCCTACGAGCAGTACTTC. This chain connects TRBV4-3 to TRBJ2-7; a weak D match, TRBD1 (5 bases). The germline V gene encodes CDR1 LGHNA and CDR2 YSLEER. The V end was cut by 0 bases, the J end by 2 bases, with 8 bases between. There are 14 residues in the CDR3.

The chain employs TRBV5-5 and TRBJ1-5; D call uncertain. Germline CDR1 reads SGHKS; CDR2 reads YYEKEE (reference sequence). The V gene lost 1 base and the J gene lost 5 bases, with 7 bases spanning the gap. The CDR3 is made up of 13 amino acids. The CDR3 sequence: CASSLLWDQPQHF. CDR3 nucleotides: TGTGCCAGCAGCTTGTTGTGGGATCAGCCCCAGCATTTT.

As for this clone: Additional DNA sequences in this sample encode the identical CDR3. This CDR3 reads CASSLGDRGRETQYF. The CDR3 bases are TGTGCCAGCAGCTTGGGGGACAGGGGGCGGGAGACCCAGTACTTC. V gene TRBV5-4 combines with J gene TRBJ2-5, with 12 bases that match TRBD1. CDR3 length equals 15 residues. The junction had 2 bases not matched to a gene; V was cut back by 0 bases and J by 5 bases. Germline V gene sequence: CDR1 SGHNT, CDR2 YYREEE (reference sequence).

This chain uses TRBV7-2 with TRBJ2-7; D perhaps matches TRBD2 (7 bases). The CDR3 has 15 residues. Germline CDR1 and CDR2: SGHTA and FQGNSA. The V end lost 0 bases, the J end lost 5 bases, and 14 bases lay between the germline ends. The CDR3 spells CASSLAGRGAHEQYF. The CDR3 nucleotides are TGTGCCAGCAGCTTAGCTGGTCGGGGGGCCCACGAGCAGTACTTC.

As to this clone: At one end, the junction sequence differs from germline, possibly due to a read error. The chain joins TRBV7-7 to TRBJ1-3; D not resolved. The length of the CDR3 is 13 residues. The V gene's germline CDR1 is SSHAT and CDR2 FNYEAQ (reference sequence). The CDR3 nucleotides are TGTGCTAGCAGCTTAGATCAAGGAAACACCATATATTTT. This sequence encodes CASSLDQGNTIYF.

J is TRBJ2-5 and V is TRBV7-2; 9 nucleotides line up with TRBD2. This CDR3 is 15 amino acids long. The germline V gene encodes CDR1 SGHTA and CDR2 FQGNSA. J lost 7 bases, V lost 7 bases, and 13 bases had no gene match. CDR3 residues: CASKRLAGALGTQYF. The CDR3, as DNA: TGTGCCAGCAAACGATTAGCGGGAGCCCTGGGGACCCAGTACTTC.

The J gene is TRBJ1-5, the V gene TRBV2; a weak D match, TRBD1 (5 bases). Trimming cost V 5 bases and J 4 bases, with 15 bases left between them. CDR1 is SNHLY and CDR2 is FYNNEI in the germline V gene. CDR3 length: 15 residues. CDR3 region: CASSSDSAGNQPQHF. For the CDR3, the DNA is TGTGCCAGCAGTTCAGACAGCGCGGGGAATCAGCCCCAGCATTTT. Full variable domain (outside the CDR3, taken from reference TRBV2 and TRBJ1-5): EPEVTQTPSHQVTQMGQEVILRCVPISNHLYFYWYRQILGQKVEFLVSFYNNEISEKSEIFDDQFSVERPDGSNFTLKIRSTKLEDSAMYFCASSSDSAGNQPQHFGDGTRLSIL.

This chain joins TRBV10-3 and TRBJ1-5, with 10 positions matching TRBD1. CDR1 and CDR2 from the germline V gene are ENHRY and SYGVKD. CDR3 length: 15 amino acids. V shed 2 bases and J 7 bases; nucleotides not matched to a gene: 5. The chain's CDR3 is CAISERGTGDQPQHF. Here the CDR3 DNA reads TGTGCCATCAGTGAGAGAGGGACAGGGGACCAGCCCCAGCATTTT.

This rearrangement joins TRBV18 to TRBJ2-7; no clear D gene. The CDR3 length is 13 residues. Between the trimmed V and J ends, which lost 2 bases and 7 bases, there was a span of 12 bases. From germline, CDR1 is KGHSH and CDR2 LQKENI. The CDR3 protein is CASSPSSSGEQYF. The CDR3 nucleotides read TGTGCCAGCTCACCAAGTAGTTCTGGGGAGCAGTACTTC.